This record looks at one TCR beta chain sequence and its context. Selection for sequencing was limited to patients who had shown CD8+CD57+ cell expansion by flow cytometry. The data are from a study of CD8+CD57+ T cells in acquired aplastic anemia. The use of genomic DNA as template underpinned the TCR beta VDJ and CDR3 profiling. From the reads, TCRdb called clonotypes with MiXCR, one entry per CDR3 protein. Of approximately 57,000 distinct CDR3 sequences listed, around 50% are singletons. The ends lost 8 bases at V and 7 bases at J; junction bases unmatched: 5. The germline gives CDR1 SGHVS, CDR2 FQNEAQ. The length of the CDR3 is 12 residues.

The receptor's source is a human donor with aplastic anemia. Sequencing was done on a sample of sorted CD4+, CD8+, or CD8+CD57+ T cells (not recorded which) from PBMCs. The V gene is TRBV7-8, the J gene TRBJ1-1, with 9 bases aligning to TRBD1. CDR3 coding DNA: TGTGCCAGCCAGGACAGGGGAGATGAAGCTTTCTTT. It specifies CASQDRGDEAFF.